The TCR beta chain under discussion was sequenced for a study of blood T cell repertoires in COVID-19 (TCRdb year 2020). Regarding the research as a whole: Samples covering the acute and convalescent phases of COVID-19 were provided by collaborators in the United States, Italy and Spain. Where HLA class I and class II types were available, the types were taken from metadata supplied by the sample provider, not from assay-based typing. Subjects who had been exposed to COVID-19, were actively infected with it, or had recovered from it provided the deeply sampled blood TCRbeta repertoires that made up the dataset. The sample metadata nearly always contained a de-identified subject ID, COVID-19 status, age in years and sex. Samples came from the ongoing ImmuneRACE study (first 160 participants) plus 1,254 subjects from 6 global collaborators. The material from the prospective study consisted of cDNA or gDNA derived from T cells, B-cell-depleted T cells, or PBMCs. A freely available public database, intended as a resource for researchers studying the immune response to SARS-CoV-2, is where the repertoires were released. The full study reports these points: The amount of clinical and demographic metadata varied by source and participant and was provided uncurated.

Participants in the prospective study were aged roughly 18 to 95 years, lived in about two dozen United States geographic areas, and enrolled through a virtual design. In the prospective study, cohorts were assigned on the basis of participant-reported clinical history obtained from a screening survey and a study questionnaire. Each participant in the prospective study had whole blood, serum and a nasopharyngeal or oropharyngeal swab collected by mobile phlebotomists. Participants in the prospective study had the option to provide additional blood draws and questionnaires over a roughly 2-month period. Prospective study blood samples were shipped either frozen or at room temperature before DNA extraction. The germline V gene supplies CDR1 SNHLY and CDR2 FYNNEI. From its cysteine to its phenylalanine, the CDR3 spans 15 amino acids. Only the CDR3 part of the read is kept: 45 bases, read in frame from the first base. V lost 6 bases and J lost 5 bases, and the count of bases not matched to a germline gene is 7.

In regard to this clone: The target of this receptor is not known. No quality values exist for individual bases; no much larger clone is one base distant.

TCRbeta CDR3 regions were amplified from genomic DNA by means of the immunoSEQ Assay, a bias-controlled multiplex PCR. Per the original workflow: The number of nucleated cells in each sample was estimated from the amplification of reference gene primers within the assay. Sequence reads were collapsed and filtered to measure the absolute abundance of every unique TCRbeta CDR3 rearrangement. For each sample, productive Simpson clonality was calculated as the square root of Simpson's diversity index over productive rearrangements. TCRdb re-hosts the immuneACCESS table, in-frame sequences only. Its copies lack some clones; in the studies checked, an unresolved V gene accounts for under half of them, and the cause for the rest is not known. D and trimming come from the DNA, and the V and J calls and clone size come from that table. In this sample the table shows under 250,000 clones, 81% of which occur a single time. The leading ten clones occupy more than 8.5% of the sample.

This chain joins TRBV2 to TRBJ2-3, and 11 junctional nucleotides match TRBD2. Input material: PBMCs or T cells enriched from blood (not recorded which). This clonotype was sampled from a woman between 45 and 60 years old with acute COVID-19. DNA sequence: TGTGCCAGCAGGGGACTAGCGGCGACCTTAGATACGCAGTATTTT. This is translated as CASRGLAATLDTQYF. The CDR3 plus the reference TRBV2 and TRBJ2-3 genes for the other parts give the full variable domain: EPEVTQTPSHQVTQMGQEVILRCVPISNHLYFYWYRQILGQKVEFLVSFYNNEISEKSEIFDDQFSVERPDGSNFTLKIRSTKLEDSAMYFCASRGLAATLDTQYFGPGTRLTVL.